These 3 T cell receptor beta chains were all obtained from the same sample, sequenced in a study of PD-L1 blockade in urothelial cancer. The data were produced by immunoSEQ multiplex PCR, yet TCRdb's version contains in-frame clones alone and is incomplete. The sample has 60,000 to 75,000 clones; approximately 86% are singletons. Time point here: pretreatment peripheral blood. The sequences come from PBMCs, collected around atezolizumab (anti-PD-L1) treatment. Receptors were obtained from a man aged 55 to 70 with urothelial cancer.

This chain joins TRBV18 and TRBJ2-1, with TRBD2 matching over 8 bases. The CDR3 length is 18 residues. Germline values: CDR1 KGHSH, CDR2 LQKENI. The junction had 21 bases not matched to a gene; V was cut back by 6 bases and J by 8 bases. The DNA for the CDR3 is TGTGCCAGCTCCCGGACCCTTATACGGGGGGGCTCTCAAGATGAGCAGTTCTTC. Translated, it gives CASSRTLIRGGSQDEQFF.

The chain has TRBV7-9 and TRBJ2-7; 7 bases match TRBD2. This CDR3 comprises 15 residues. Unmatched junction bases numbered 7, after V lost 1 base and J lost 4 bases. Germline CDR1 reads SEHNR; CDR2 reads FQNEAQ (reference sequence). The DNA for the CDR3 is TGTGCCAGCAGCTTAGTAGCGGTGGGAGGGTACGAGCAGTACTTC. It yields the protein CASSLVAVGGYEQYF.

The gene calls are TRBV19 and TRBJ1-1; a weak D match, TRBD1 (5 bases). V lost 0 bases, J lost 0 bases, and 11 bases lay in between. Germline assignment: CDR1 LNHDA and CDR2 SQIVND (reference sequence). The CDR3 consists of 16 residues. The DNA of the CDR3 is TGTGCCAGTAGTATAGAGGAGGGGCCCCTGAACACTGAAGCTTTCTTT. Residues: CASSIEEGPLNTEAFF.